These T cell receptor beta chains were read from a single sample in a study of cytomegalovirus exposure and HLA in healthy donors. The table came from immunoSEQ multiplex PCR; TCRdb's copy has only in-frame clones and leaves some out. The specimen's table records approximately 82,000 clones. What was sequenced was PBMCs. These receptors were taken from a woman aged 60-75 years in good health and CMV-seronegative. Both conserved end residues are part of each CDR3.

J | V | CDR3
TRBJ2-5 | TRBV7-9 | CASSFSSGRMETQYF
TRBJ2-2 | TRBV6-6 | CASIRWSGARTGELFF
TRBJ1-3 | TRBV28 | CASSLRRGSGNTIYF
TRBJ2-7 | TRBV4-1 | CASSQGVAGSGEYF
TRBJ2-3 | TRBV2 | CATPGRAGVADTQYF
TRBJ2-2 | TRBV15 | CATSRATRYPGELFF
TRBJ2-3 | TRBV5-1 | CASSLVGVAGESNTQYF
TRBJ1-2 | TRBV27 | CASGRGGADQF
TRBJ2-1 | TRBV10-2 | CASTGGRADEQFF
TRBJ2-7 | TRBV9 | CASSLTSGFSYEQYF
TRBJ1-6 | TRBV28 | CASSSPTGRSPLHF
TRBJ2-1 | TRBV10-3 | CAISESGQGDSYNEQFF
TRBJ1-3 | TRBV10-1 | CASSEPQVAGNTIYF
TRBJ1-1 | TRBV4-1 | CASSPGRRFEAFF
TRBJ2-4 | TRBV4-3 | CASSQDTGDIAKNIQYF
TRBJ2-5 | TRBV30 | CAWLPSGRLAQYF
TRBJ1-5 | TRBV7-9 | CASSSLPGGAGLNQPQHF
TRBJ2-1 | TRBV28 | CASSLSSGSGEQFF
TRBJ2-3 | TRBV6-1 | CASSEQTDTQYF
TRBJ2-7 | TRBV6-1 | CASRSDTEPHYEQYF
TRBJ1-5 | TRBV18 | CASSQDRGHGQPQHF
TRBJ2-3 | TRBV9 | CASSVGLASSTDTQYF
TRBJ1-4 | TRBV30 | CAWSYHPGDEKLFF
TRBJ2-5 | TRBV2 | CASRAGTSEETQYF
TRBJ2-7 | TRBV19 | CASSPFLRQFSGSSYEQYF
TRBJ2-7 | TRBV5-5 | CASSLDGGVSYEQYF
TRBJ2-7 | TRBV28 | CASSPGQGYEQYF
TRBJ2-6 | TRBV4-2 | CASSPNSDSGANVLTF
TRBJ2-7 | TRBV29-1 | CSVDGEADEQYF
TRBJ2-7 | TRBV19 | CASSYRGGGLYEQYF
TRBJ2-1 | TRBV28 | CASSLPRVAARSEQFF
TRBJ2-7 | TRBV9 | CASSVGLGDLAYEQYF
TRBJ1-4 | TRBV18 | CASSPTEFNEKLFF
TRBJ1-2 | TRBV7-9 | CASSFDRGGGYTF
TRBJ2-3 | TRBV18 | CASSSLAGGRSDTQYF
TRBJ2-3 | TRBV7-2 | CASSLVGTSVTDTQYF
TRBJ2-5 | TRBV7-3 | CASSPTSGSYGQYF
TRBJ1-6 | TRBV15 | CATSPRLRTGNSPLHF
TRBJ2-1 | TRBV11-3 | CASSLDRSGRPGEQFF
TRBJ2-7 | TRBV29-1 | CSAHKSGSYEQYF
TRBJ2-1 | TRBV7-9 | CASSSSSGDERGYNEQFF
TRBJ1-2 | TRBV28 | CASTPQGNYGYTF
TRBJ1-2 | TRBV7-9 | CASSLASGVSGYTF
TRBJ2-7 | TRBV6-5 | CASSSGTGVSHEQYF
TRBJ2-5 | TRBV6-1 | CASRYREETQYF
TRBJ2-7 | TRBV5-1 | CASSLTLDRTPYEQYF
TRBJ2-1 | TRBV5-4 | CASSFGTSGNNEQFF
TRBJ1-2 | TRBV30 | CACPGRASTMGYTF
TRBJ2-7 | TRBV7-8 | CASSFRTGAYEQYF
TRBJ1-2 | TRBV7-2 | CASSSGGRGIGGYTF
TRBJ2-1 | TRBV9 | CASTRTSGQYNEQFF
TRBJ2-5 | TRBV2 | CASTLLLGQETQYF
TRBJ1-2 | TRBV13 | CASSFRGDGYTF
TRBJ2-1 | TRBV7-7 | CASSRDWDRRNEQFF
TRBJ2-1 | TRBV2 | CASSEGRTGGDPYNEQFF
TRBJ1-4 | TRBV16 | CASSLNRGANEKLFF
TRBJ2-2 | TRBV27 | CASRDRAITGELFF